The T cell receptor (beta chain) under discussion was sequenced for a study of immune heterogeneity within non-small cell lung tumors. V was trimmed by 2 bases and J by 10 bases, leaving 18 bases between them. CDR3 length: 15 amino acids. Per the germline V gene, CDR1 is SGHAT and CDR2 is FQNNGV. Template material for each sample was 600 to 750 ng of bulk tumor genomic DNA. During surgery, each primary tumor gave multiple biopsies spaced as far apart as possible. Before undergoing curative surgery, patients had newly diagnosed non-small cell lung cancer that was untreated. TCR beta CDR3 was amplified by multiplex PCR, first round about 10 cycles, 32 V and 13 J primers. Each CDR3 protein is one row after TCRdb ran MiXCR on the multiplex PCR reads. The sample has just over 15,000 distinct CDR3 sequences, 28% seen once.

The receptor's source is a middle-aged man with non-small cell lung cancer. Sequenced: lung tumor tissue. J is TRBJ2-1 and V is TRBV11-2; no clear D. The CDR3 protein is CASSLPADRAQEQFF. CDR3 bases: TGTGCCAGCAGCTTACCCGCGGACCGAGCGCAGGAGCAGTTCTTC. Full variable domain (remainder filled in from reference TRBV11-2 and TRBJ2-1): EAGVAQSPRYKIIEKRQSVAFWCNPISGHATLYWYQQILGQGPKLLIQFQNNGVVDDSQLPKDRFSAERLKGVDSTLKIQPAKLEDSAVYLCASSLPADRAQEQFFGPGTRLTVL.